This T cell receptor (beta chain) was captured by sequencing in a study of cytomegalovirus exposure and HLA in healthy donors. Study overall: Early release data held 80 million to 100 million unique TCRs from HLA-typed donors.

Comments on this clone: The antigen remains undetermined.

Primers: 60 Vbeta forward and 13 Jbeta reverse. Clones were sequenced by immunoSEQ multiplex PCR, and TCRdb holds only the in-frame ones, with some missing. This sample has nearly 110,000 clones, with 70% to 80% found just once. V lost 3 bases to trimming and J lost 4 bases; unmatched junction nucleotides: 13. Germline CDR1 is SGHKS and CDR2 is YYEKEE (reference sequence). The CDR3 is 18 residues long. Study observations and caveats: A later analysis linked a missense variant in DCLRE1C to the trimming of TCR beta V and J genes. Indistinguishable V segments such as TRBV6-2 and TRBV6-3 were excluded. A highly shared variant cluster was judged a likely technical artifact.

The V and J genes are TRBV5-5 and TRBJ1-6; the match to TRBD1 covers 7 bases. The receptor was isolated from a man aged 18 to 29 in good health and CMV-seronegative. Sequences were obtained from PBMCs. CDR3 amino acids: CASSSPGGQRNYNSPLHF. For the CDR3, the DNA is TGTGCCAGCAGCTCCCCTGGGGGACAGAGGAATTATAATTCACCCCTCCACTTT.